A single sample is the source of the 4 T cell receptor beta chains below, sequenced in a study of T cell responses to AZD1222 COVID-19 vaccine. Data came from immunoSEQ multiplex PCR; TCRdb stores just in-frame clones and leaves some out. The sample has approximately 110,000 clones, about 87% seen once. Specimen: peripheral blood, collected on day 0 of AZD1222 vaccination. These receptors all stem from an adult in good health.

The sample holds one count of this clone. CDR3 residues: CSVTELGTGRSPQAQYF. CDR3 nucleotides: TGCAGCGTTACCGAACTGGGGACGGGAAGGTCCCCCCAGGCGCAGTACTTC. The chain combines TRBV29-1 with TRBJ2-5; TRBD1 or TRBD2 may be the D gene (5 bases each). Trimming pared 5 bases from V and 11 bases from J, leaving 33 bases between. CDR1 is SQVTM, CDR2 ANQGSEA, per germline. The CDR3 loop spans 17 amino acids.

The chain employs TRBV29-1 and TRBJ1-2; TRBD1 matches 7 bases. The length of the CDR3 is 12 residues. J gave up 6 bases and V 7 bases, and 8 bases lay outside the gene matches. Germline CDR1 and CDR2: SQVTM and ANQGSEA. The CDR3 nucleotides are TGCAGCGCCGTCGCCAGGGGGGATGGCTACACCTTC. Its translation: CSAVARGDGYTF.

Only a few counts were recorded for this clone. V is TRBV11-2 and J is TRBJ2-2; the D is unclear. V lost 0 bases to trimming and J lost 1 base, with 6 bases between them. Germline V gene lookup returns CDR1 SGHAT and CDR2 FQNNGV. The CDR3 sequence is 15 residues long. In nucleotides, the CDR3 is TGTGCCAGCAGCTTAGATTGGCGGAACACCGGGGAGCTGTTTTTT. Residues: CASSLDWRNTGELFF. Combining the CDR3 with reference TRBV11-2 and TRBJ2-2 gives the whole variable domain EAGVAQSPRYKIIEKRQSVAFWCNPISGHATLYWYQQILGQGPKLLIQFQNNGVVDDSQLPKDRFSAERLKGVDSTLKIQPAKLEDSAVYLCASSLDWRNTGELFFGEGSRLTVL.

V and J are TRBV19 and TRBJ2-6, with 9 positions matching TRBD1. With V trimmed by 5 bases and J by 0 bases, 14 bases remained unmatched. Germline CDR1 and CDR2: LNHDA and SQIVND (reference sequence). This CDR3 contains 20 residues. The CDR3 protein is CASSPSPRGQGYSGANVLTF. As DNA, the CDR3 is TGTGCCAGTAGTCCCAGTCCCCGGGGACAGGGATACTCTGGGGCCAACGTCCTGACTTTC.